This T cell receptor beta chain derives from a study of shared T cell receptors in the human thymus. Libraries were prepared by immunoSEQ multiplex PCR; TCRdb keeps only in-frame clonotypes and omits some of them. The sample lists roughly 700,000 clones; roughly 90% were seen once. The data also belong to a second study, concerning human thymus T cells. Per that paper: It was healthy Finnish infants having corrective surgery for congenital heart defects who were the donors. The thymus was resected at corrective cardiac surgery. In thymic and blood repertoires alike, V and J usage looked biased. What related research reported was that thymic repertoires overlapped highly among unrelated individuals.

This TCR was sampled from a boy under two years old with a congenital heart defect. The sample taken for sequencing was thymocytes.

The chain's CDR3 is CASSPRTGSPRNQPQHF. The CDR3 DNA reads as TGTGCCAGCAGTCCTCGGACAGGGTCCCCTCGCAATCAGCCCCAGCATTTT. The rearrangement links TRBV28 to TRBJ1-5; TRBD1 matches at 8 bases. CDR3 length equals 17 residues. Germline CDR1 and CDR2: MDHEN and SYDVKM. Trimming at V came to 5 bases and at J to 2 bases, leaving 11 bases not matched to a gene.